What follows are 17 T cell receptor beta chains derived from one specimen sequenced in a study of T cells in Graves' hyperthyroidism and ophthalmopathy. TCR beta CDR3 regions were amplified from RNA transcripts. A first-round RT-PCR of the TCR CDR3 used the HTBI primer set. A single record per CDR3 protein comes from TCRdb applying MiXCR to the multiplex PCR reads. The table has about 500,000 distinct CDR3 sequences, about 15% seen once; the top ten hold approximately 30%. The sample comprised blood. The receptors stem from a woman aged 25 to 39 with Graves' ophthalmopathy.

In its sample, this clonotype was seen many times. Here the CDR3 DNA reads TGTGCCAGCAGCGTAACCCCGACAGGGTCGGGGGAGCAGTTCTTC. Its protein product is CASSVTPTGSGEQFF. The chain carries TRBV9 and TRBJ2-1, with 7 bases matching TRBD1. Germline V gene data show CDR1 as SGDLS and CDR2 as YYNGEE. This CDR3 spans 15 amino acids. Trimming cost V 1 base and J 10 bases; bases outside gene matches: 11.

The rearrangement joins TRBV5-1 to TRBJ2-3; D unresolved. In germline, CDR1 is SGHRS, CDR2 YFSETQ. V shed 1 base and J shed 0 bases, with 9 bases lying between them. The CDR3 has 15 amino acids. The CDR3 DNA follows: TGCGCCAGCAGCTTGTCACACCCGAGCACAGATACGCAGTATTTT. It specifies CASSLSHPSTDTQYF.

This clonotype came up many times. The V gene is TRBV12-3 or TRBV12-4, the J gene TRBJ2-5; 14 bases agree with TRBD2. V lost 6 bases, J lost 14 bases, and 5 bases stayed unmatched. CDR3 length: 12 residues. The chain's CDR3 is CASRGLAGVKYF. CDR3 nucleotide sequence: TGTGCCAGCAGGGGACTAGCGGGAGTGAAATACTTC.

The chain is built from TRBV20-1 and TRBJ2-7; D is uncertain. The CDR3 runs to 13 residues. V was clipped by 0 bases and J by 1 base, with 7 bases between them. CDR1 DFQATT and CDR2 SNEGSKA come from the germline V gene (reference sequence). The chain's CDR3 is CSARDLGSYEQYF. DNA of the CDR3: TGCAGTGCTAGAGATTTGGGGTCCTACGAGCAGTACTTC.

Regarding this clonotype: A much larger clone lies a single base off, so this may be a read error. The V call is TRBV28, the J call TRBJ2-5, with 9 bases aligning to TRBD1. The V gene end was trimmed by 0 bases and the J gene end by 5 bases; junction bases not matched to a gene: 13. Germline V gives CDR1 MDHEN, CDR2 SYDVKM. This CDR3 spans 18 amino acids. CDR3 region: CASSLWAVGTGHSETQYF. The CDR3 DNA reads TGTGCCAGCAGTTTATGGGCTGTTGGGACAGGGCATTCGGAGACCCAGTACTTC. Supplemented by reference TRBV28 and TRBJ2-5, the full variable domain reads DVKVTQSSRYLVKRTGEKVFLECVQDMDHENMFWYRQDPGLGLRLIYFSYDVKMKEKGDIPEGYSVSREKKERFSLILESASTNQTSMYLCASSLWAVGTGHSETQYFGPGTRLLVL.

This clonotype was picked up many times. The chain recombines TRBV2 with TRBJ2-7, with 8 bases lining up with TRBD1. The junction had 8 bases not matched to a gene; V was cut back by 7 bases and J by 6 bases. The germline V gene encodes CDR1 SNHLY and CDR2 FYNNEI. This CDR3 is 13 amino acids long. Here the CDR3 DNA reads TGTGCCAGCACCACGGACAGGGCCGGCGAGCAGTACTTC. Protein product: CASTTDRAGEQYF. The variable domain in full, completed from reference TRBV2 and TRBJ2-7, reads EPEVTQTPSHQVTQMGQEVILRCVPISNHLYFYWYRQILGQKVEFLVSFYNNEISEKSEIFDDQFSVERPDGSNFTLKIRSTKLEDSAMYFCASTTDRAGEQYFGPGTRLTVT.

This clonotype appeared many times. The rearrangement links TRBV6-2 or TRBV6-3 to TRBJ2-7, with D perhaps matching TRBD1 or TRBD2 (5 bases each). The CDR3 consists of 16 residues. Germline lookup yields CDR1 MNHEY and CDR2 SVGEGT. V was clipped by 0 bases and J by 2 bases, with 14 bases between them. The CDR3 is CASSYSKGRTTYEQYF. For the CDR3, the DNA is TGTGCCAGCAGTTACTCGAAGGGACGTACTACCTACGAGCAGTACTTC.

This chain uses TRBV29-1 with TRBJ1-1; no firm D call. This CDR3 has 13 residues. Trimming stripped 2 bases from V and 2 bases from J, with 9 bases between. Germline V lookup: CDR1 SQVTM, CDR2 ANQGSEA. The CDR3 loop reads CSVEQQRNTEAFF. The DNA of the CDR3 is TGCAGCGTTGAACAGCAGAGAAACACTGAAGCTTTCTTT. The full variable domain, rest sourced from reference TRBV29-1 and TRBJ1-1, is SAVISQKPSRDICQRGTSLTIQCQVDSQVTMMFWYRQQPGQSLTLIATANQGSEATYESGFVIDKFPISRPNLTFSTLTVSNMSPEDSSIYLCSVEQQRNTEAFFGQGTRLTVV.

This clonotype occurred many times. The rearrangement joins TRBV27 to TRBJ2-4; D possibly corresponds to TRBD1 (6 bases). The V gene lost 2 bases and the J gene lost 4 bases, with 12 bases spanning the gap. The CDR3 has 15 residues. The germline gives CDR1 MNHEY, CDR2 SMNVEV (reference sequence). The DNA for the CDR3 is TGTGCCAGCAGTTTAACAGGGCGGTGGAAAAACATTCAGTACTTC. Residues: CASSLTGRWKNIQYF.

This clonotype was seen repeatedly, ten times or more. The chain combines TRBV6-1 with TRBJ2-1; tentatively, D is TRBD1 (5 bases). V shed 7 bases and J shed 1 base, with 14 bases lying between them. Germline CDR1 and CDR2: MNHNS and SASEGT. This CDR3 spans 15 amino acids. CDR3 coding DNA: TGTGCCAGCAATTACGACAGCCGATCCTACAATGAGCAGTTCTTC. The encoded protein is CASNYDSRSYNEQFF.

This clonotype came up many times. V gene TRBV6-5 combines with J gene TRBJ2-7; the match to TRBD1 covers 11 bases. CDR3 length: 15 amino acids. Germline V CDR1 and CDR2: MNHEY, SVGAGI. V lost 2 bases, J lost 6 bases, and 6 bases stayed unmatched. The CDR3: CASSYAGTGGSEQYF. The CDR3 nucleotides read TGTGCCAGCAGTTACGCCGGGACAGGGGGTAGCGAGCAGTACTTC.

This chain connects TRBV24-1 to TRBJ2-3; either TRBD1 or TRBD2 may supply D (5 bases each). From germline, CDR1 is KGHDR and CDR2 SFDVKD. The CDR3 totals 15 residues. Between the trimmed V and J ends, which lost 7 bases and 0 bases, there was a span of 13 bases. For the CDR3, the DNA is TGTGCCACCAGGATCGGGACGGCTAGCACAGATACGCAGTATTTT. It codes for CATRIGTASTDTQYF.

Many counts were recorded for this clonotype. The chain uses TRBV14 and TRBJ2-7; 7 bases are shared with TRBD1. The CDR3 extends over 13 amino acids. Germline lookup yields CDR1 SGHDN and CDR2 FVKESK. The ends lost 3 bases at V and 4 bases at J; junction bases unmatched: 3. CDR3 loop: CASSQRQGYEQYF. CDR3 bases: TGTGCCAGCAGCCAGAGACAGGGTTACGAGCAGTACTTC.

The rearrangement uses TRBV7-2 and TRBJ1-1; 8 nucleotides match TRBD1. Trimming took 5 bases from V and 0 from J; bases not matched to a gene: 5. Per germline, CDR1 SGHTA and CDR2 FQGNSA. CDR3 length: 15 residues. The CDR3 reads CASSGQGRMNTEAFF. CDR3 nucleotides: TGTGCCAGCAGCGGACAGGGTCGGATGAACACTGAAGCTTTCTTT. Supplemented by reference TRBV7-2 and TRBJ1-1, the full variable domain reads GAGVSQSPSNKVTEKGKDVELRCDPISGHTALYWYRQSLGQGLEFLIYFQGNSAPDKSGLPSDRFSAERTGGSVSTLTIQRTQQEDSAVYLCASSGQGRMNTEAFFGQGTRLTVV.

As concerns this clonotype: A much larger clone is a single base away; this may be a read error. The chain combines TRBV3-1 with TRBJ2-1, with D hard to call. Germline lookup yields CDR1 LGHDT and CDR2 YNNKEL (reference sequence). This CDR3 has 11 residues. The CDR3 DNA reads TGTGCCAGCAGCAGGGCCAATGAGCAGTCCTTC. It translates to CASSRANEQSF.

This clonotype was counted only a few times. This chain uses TRBV18 with TRBJ2-5; no clear D gene. This CDR3 spans 15 amino acids. V was cut by 2 bases and J by 4 bases, with 14 bases left in between. Germline assignment: CDR1 KGHSH and CDR2 LQKENI. CDR3 sequence (DNA): TGTGCCAGCTCACCAGAGCTGCCCGACCGAGAGACCCAGTACTTC. Its translation: CASSPELPDRETQYF.

This clonotype has a handful of counts. The V and J genes are TRBV27 and TRBJ2-1; possibly TRBD2 for D (6 bases). Germline assignment: CDR1 MNHEY and CDR2 SMNVEV (reference sequence). V shed 5 bases and J shed 0 bases, with 11 bases lying between them. The CDR3 contains 15 residues. CDR3 nucleotide sequence: TGTGCCAGCAGTAGACCGGGAGCCTCCTACAATGAGCAGTTCTTC. It translates to CASSRPGASYNEQFF.